Below, one T cell receptor (beta chain) is given with its context. These data originate in a study of T cells in tumors after PD-1 blockade. Study details: Either cemiplimab 350 mg every 2 weeks or pembrolizumab 200 mg every 3 weeks was given. A subset received ongoing vismodegib 150 mg daily alongside anti-PD-1 therapy.

J gave up 5 bases and V 4 bases, and 3 bases lay outside the gene matches. The CDR3 runs to 14 residues. The germline gives CDR1 SNHLY, CDR2 FYNNEI. Libraries were prepared by immunoSEQ multiplex PCR; TCRdb keeps only in-frame clonotypes and omits some of them. This sample has fewer than 50,000 clones, with 81% found just once. The genes are TRBV2 and TRBJ1-4; 8 bases fit TRBD1. The clonotype was recovered from a human donor with basal cell carcinoma. Sequenced here: PBMCs, sampled before anti-PD-1 treatment. This CDR3 reads CASSVQGANEKLFF. CDR3 nucleotide sequence: TGTGCCAGCAGTGTGCAGGGGGCAAATGAAAAACTGTTTTTT.